Listed below are T cell receptor beta chains from one sample, sequenced in a study of human CD8 memory T cell subsets. TCRdb re-called the 5' RACE reads and gives one entry per CDR3 protein, without DNA. In all, the sample yields thousands of distinct CDR3 sequences. The sample taken for sequencing was CD8+ T cells from PBMCs. The receptors derive from a human donor in good health. Each CDR3 is given with its conserved first and last residue. Clone size is shown for a subset of rows, as once, few, many or a class of expanded clone.

clone_size | j_call | v_call | cdr3_aa
NA | TRBJ2-1 | TRBV12-3/TRBV12-4 | CASSPRADSVYNEQFF
NA | TRBJ2-3 | TRBV30 | CAWSAGTGSTDTQYF
NA | TRBJ2-7 | TRBV3-1 | CASRQASTSYEQYF
NA | TRBJ1-1 | TRBV2 | CASLVNPGAGTEAFF
NA | TRBJ2-7 | TRBV20-1 | CSADTSTSGISYEQYF
NA | TRBJ1-5 | TRBV4-3 | CASSQVVGNQPQHF
NA | TRBJ2-1 | TRBV15 | CATSFDREASPFF
NA | TRBJ2-1 | TRBV6-5 | CASSQTGSSYNEQFF
large | TRBJ2-5 | TRBV5-4 | CASSIGLEVETQYF
medium-sized | TRBJ2-7 | TRBV29-1 | CSVRRSAEDEQYF
NA | TRBJ2-7 | TRBV7-9 | CASSPSLSRAYEQYF